This record concerns one T cell receptor (beta chain) sequence. This sample is drawn from a study of blood T cell repertoires in COVID-19. Turning to the study itself: From the United States, Italy and Spain came samples of acute and convalescent COVID-19.

The data were produced by immunoSEQ multiplex PCR, yet TCRdb's version contains in-frame clones alone and is incomplete. Here the sample spans approximately 250,000 clones, 75% to 90% being singletons. V lost 6 bases, J lost 6 bases, and 12 bases lay in between. This CDR3 has 13 residues. Germline V lookup: CDR1 WSHSY, CDR2 SAAADI. The receptor was derived from a man between 60 and 75 years old who had recovered from COVID-19. Sequences were obtained from peripheral blood. The chain combines TRBV10-2 with TRBJ2-1; D gene ambiguous. The CDR3 nucleotides are TGCGCCAGCAGCCCTAAGCCGGGCAATGAGCAGTTCTTC. Its protein is CASSPKPGNEQFF.